This T cell receptor beta chain was identified during a study of identical twins. Notes on the study in general: There were fewer insertions in abundant cord blood beta clonotypes, but memory repertoires showed no such pattern. Out-of-frame beta sequences exhibited a weaker degree of excess twin sharing.

A word on this clonotype: Its target is unknown.

TCRdb fed the 5' RACE reads into MiXCR, producing one record per CDR3 protein. The data contain 1,800,000 or so distinct CDR3 sequences, less than 40% of them singletons. Trimming cost V 3 bases and J 3 bases; bases outside gene matches: 7. CDR3 size: 16 residues. Germline CDR1 reads DFQATT; CDR2 reads SNEGSKA (reference sequence). The chain employs TRBV20-1 and TRBJ2-3; 12 bases fit TRBD2. The sequence came from a newborn girl in good health. What was sequenced was cord blood. For the CDR3, the DNA is TGCAGTGCTAGCCGACTAGCGGGGGCCTTTACAGATACGCAGTATTTT. Translation gives CSASRLAGAFTDTQYF.